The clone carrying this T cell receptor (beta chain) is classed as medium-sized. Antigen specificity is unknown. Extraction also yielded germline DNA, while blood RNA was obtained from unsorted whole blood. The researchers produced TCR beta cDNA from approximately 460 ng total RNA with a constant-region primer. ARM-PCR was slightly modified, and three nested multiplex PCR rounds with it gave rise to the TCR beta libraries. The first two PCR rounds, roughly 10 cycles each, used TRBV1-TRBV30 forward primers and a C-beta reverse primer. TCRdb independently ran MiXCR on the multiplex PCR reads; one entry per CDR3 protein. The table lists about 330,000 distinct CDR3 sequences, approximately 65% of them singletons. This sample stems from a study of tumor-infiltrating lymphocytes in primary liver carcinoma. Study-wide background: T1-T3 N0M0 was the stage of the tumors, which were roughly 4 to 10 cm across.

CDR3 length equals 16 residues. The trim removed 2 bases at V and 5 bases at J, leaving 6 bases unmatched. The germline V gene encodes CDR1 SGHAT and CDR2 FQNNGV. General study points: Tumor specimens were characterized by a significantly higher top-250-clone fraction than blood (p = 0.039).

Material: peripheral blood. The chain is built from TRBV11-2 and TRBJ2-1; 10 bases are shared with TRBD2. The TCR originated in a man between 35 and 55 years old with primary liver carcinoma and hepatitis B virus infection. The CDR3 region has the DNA TGTGCCAGCAGCTTACTTCCTAGCGGGAGTAACAATGAGCAGTTCTTC. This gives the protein CASSLLPSGSNNEQFF.